Listed below are T cell receptor beta chains from one sample, sequenced in a study of blood T cells in healthy people across ages. TCRdb used MiXCR to reprocess the 5' RACE reads, holding one entry per CDR3 protein. The data contain about 1.1 million distinct CDR3 sequences, more than 30% of them singletons. The sequencing sample was made of blood. The receptors derive from a man in his late teens or twenties in good health. CDR3s include the opening cysteine and the closing phenylalanine or tryptophan. A D gene is named only where the DNA matches it firmly. Part of the rows lack a size; the others show once, few, many or a class for expanded clones.

NA | TRBJ1-1 | TRBV27 | 14 | NA | TGTGCCAGCAGTCCCACCAGACCCCACTCTGGGGCTTTCTTT | CASSPTRPHSGAFF
NA | TRBJ1-2 | TRBV2 | 14 | TRBD1 | TGTGCCAGCAGTGACGAGGACAGGGGGCGAGGCTACACCTTC | CASSDEDRGRGYTF
NA | TRBJ2-1 | TRBV30 | 17 | TRBD2 | TGTGCCTGGAGCGTGACTAGCGGGTACAGCTCCTACAATGAGCAGTTCTTC | CAWSVTSGYSSYNEQFF
few | TRBJ1-2 | TRBV27 | 15 | NA | TGTGCCAGCAGTCCCCAATCAGGCAGGGCCTATGGCTACACCTTC | CASSPQSGRAYGYTF
NA | TRBJ1-2 | TRBV4-1 | 15 | NA | TGCGCCAGCAGCCAAGATGGGTCCGGAAACTATGGCTACACCTTC | CASSQDGSGNYGYTF
few | TRBJ2-2 | TRBV12-3/TRBV12-4 | 13 | NA | TGTGCCAGCAGCTACACAAGGGACGGGGAGCTGTTTTTT | CASSYTRDGELFF
NA | TRBJ2-5 | TRBV15 | 19 | TRBD1 | TGTGCCACCAGCTCCAAAAGGGTTTTCGTGACAGGGGGCAACAATGAGCAGTACTTC | CATSSKRVFVTGGNNEQYF
NA | TRBJ1-1 | TRBV28 | 14 | NA | TGTGCCAGCGGGAATCACAGGGAGGATAAAGAAGCTTTCTTT | CASGNHREDKEAFF
NA | TRBJ2-5 | TRBV6-5 | 18 | TRBD2 | TGTGCCAGCAGTTCCGGGACTAGCGGGGACCGCTCCTACAATGAGCAGTACTTC | CASSSGTSGDRSYNEQYF
many | TRBJ2-5 | TRBV29-1 | 14 | TRBD1 | TGCAGCGTTGAGGGACAGCTCCGTAAAGAGACCCAGTACTTC | CSVEGQLRKETQYF
few | TRBJ1-4 | TRBV6-5 | 14 | NA | TGTGCCAGCAGTTACTCCCATCAGGGTGAAAAACTGTTTTTT | CASSYSHQGEKLFF
NA | TRBJ1-2 | TRBV10-3 | 15 | NA | TGTGCCATCAGTGGGGGGCACCTAGCTAACTATGGCTACACCTTC | CAISGGHLANYGYTF
few | TRBJ2-5 | TRBV2 | 14 | NA | TGTGCCAGCAGTTCATCGGGTTATTTCGAGACCCAGTACTTC | CASSSSGYFETQYF
NA | TRBJ2-2 | TRBV6-6 | 15 | NA | TGTACCAGCAGTCGAACAGGGTTCTTATCCGGGGAGCTGTTTTTT | CTSSRTGFLSGELFF
NA | TRBJ2-7 | TRBV11-2 | 16 | NA | TGTGCCAGCAGCTTACATATTAGCTTTTCCTTAAATGAGCAGTACTTC | CASSLHISFSLNEQYF
NA | TRBJ1-4 | TRBV11-2 | 13 | TRBD1 | TGTGCCAGCAGCTTAGACAGGGGGGGAAAACTGTTTTTT | CASSLDRGGKLFF
NA | TRBJ2-7 | TRBV11-2 | 14 | NA | TGTGCCAGCAGCTCCTCGTCGACCTACAATGAGCAGTACTTC | CASSSSSTYNEQYF
NA | TRBJ2-6 | TRBV6-2/TRBV6-3 | 20 | TRBD1 | TGTGCCAGCAGTTACCGGACAGGGACGGTGAAAAGCTCTGGGGCCAACGTCCTGACTTTC | CASSYRTGTVKSSGANVLTF
NA | TRBJ2-7 | TRBV10-3 | 14 | TRBD1 | TGTGCCATCACCCCGACAGGGACGGTCGGCGAGCAGTACTTC | CAITPTGTVGEQYF
NA | TRBJ2-1 | TRBV4-1 | 15 | NA | TGCGCCAGCAGCCAAGGAGGAGCTGTCTACAATGAGCAGTTCTTC | CASSQGGAVYNEQFF
few | TRBJ1-5 | TRBV21-1 | 20 | NA | TGTGCCAGCAGCAAGGGGATCATTAACCGCACGGACAGGGGCTATAGGCCCCAGCATTTT | CASSKGIINRTDRGYRPQHF
few | TRBJ2-5 | TRBV6-6 | 14 | TRBD2 | TGTGCCAGCAGTTCGTTAGCGGGGGGAGAGACCCAGTACTTC | CASSSLAGGETQYF
NA | TRBJ1-4 | TRBV29-1 | 13 | NA | TGCAGCGCCGGAGTGACAACTAATGAAAAACTGTTTTTT | CSAGVTTNEKLFF
NA | TRBJ2-3 | TRBV7-2 | 16 | TRBD2 | TGTGCCAGCAGCACCGCTAGCGGGGGGCCCACAGATACGCAGTATTTT | CASSTASGGPTDTQYF
NA | TRBJ2-7 | TRBV7-2 | 14 | NA | TGTGCCAGCAGCTTAAAGGTGGACAACTACGAGCAGTACTTC | CASSLKVDNYEQYF
once | TRBJ2-1 | TRBV14 | 17 | NA | TGTGCCAGCAGCCATCTTGTTGGGGGTAGATCCTACAATGAGCAGTTCTTC | CASSHLVGGRSYNEQFF
few | TRBJ1-1 | TRBV20-1 | 12 | TRBD1 | TGCAGTGGATCGACAGGGGGGGGTGAAGCTTTCTTT | CSGSTGGGEAFF
NA | TRBJ1-5 | TRBV3-1 | 13 | NA | TGTGCCAGCAGCCAGTGGTTAAGTCAGCCCCAGCATTTT | CASSQWLSQPQHF
NA | TRBJ1-4 | TRBV12-3/TRBV12-4 | 17 | NA | TGTGCCAGCAGTTTATCTTCGTGGGGTCAAGTTAATGAAAAACTGTTTTTT | CASSLSSWGQVNEKLFF
NA | TRBJ2-7 | TRBV29-1 | 12 | NA | TGCAGCGTTGATGCAGGGAGCTACGAGCAGTACTTC | CSVDAGSYEQYF
NA | TRBJ1-1 | TRBV29-1 | 14 | NA | TGCAGCGTTCTCCCACAGGCCGCGAGCACTGAAGCTTTCTTT | CSVLPQAASTEAFF